These 9 T cell receptor beta chains originate from one sample sequenced in a study of blood T cell repertoires in COVID-19. TCRdb's table, derived via immunoSEQ multiplex PCR, lists solely in-frame clones and lacks some. The table records 70,000 to 80,000 clones, roughly 82% of them present only once. The sequenced sample consisted of peripheral blood. These receptors all stem from a human donor in a cohort sampled during active COVID-19.

This rearrangement joins TRBV18 to TRBJ2-7, with D possibly matching TRBD2 (5 bases). From germline, CDR1 is KGHSH and CDR2 LQKENI. The CDR3 is 14 amino acids. V was trimmed by 0 bases and J by 1 base, leaving 7 bases between them. CDR3 region: CASSPPGISYEQYF. The CDR3 coding sequence is TGTGCCAGCTCACCACCCGGGATTTCCTACGAGCAGTACTTC.

This sequence joins TRBV5-1 and TRBJ1-4; weak D call: TRBD1 (5 bases). Germline loops: CDR1 SGHRS, CDR2 YFSETQ. The CDR3 is made up of 17 amino acids. Trimming removed 3 bases from V and 5 bases from J, with 20 bases in between. CDR3 in amino acids: CASSSVGGGAPNEKLFF. The CDR3, as DNA: TGCGCCAGCAGCTCCGTCGGGGGTGGGGCTCCGAATGAAAAACTGTTTTTT. Using reference TRBV5-1 and TRBJ1-4 for the parts outside the CDR3, the full variable domain is KAGVTQTPRYLIKTRGQQVTLSCSPISGHRSVSWYQQTPGQGLQFLFEYFSETQRNKGNFPGRFSGRQFSNSRSEMNVSTLELGDSALYLCASSSVGGGAPNEKLFFGSGTQLSVL.

This chain links TRBV7-9 with TRBJ2-2; 8 bases align to TRBD1. CDR1 is SEHNR and CDR2 is FQNEAQ in the germline V gene (reference sequence). This CDR3 is built from 15 residues. The junction had 8 bases not matched to a gene; V was cut back by 4 bases and J by 7 bases. In DNA, the CDR3 is TGTGCCAGCAGCTGGGACAGGCCGAGAGGCGGGGAGCTGTTTTTT. Translating gives CASSWDRPRGGELFF.

V is TRBV6-5 and J is TRBJ2-1; 9 positions match TRBD2. The CDR3 spans 15 residues. After removal of 0 bases from V and 8 bases from J, the junction contained 5 bases not matched to a gene. Germline V gene data show CDR1 as MNHEY and CDR2 as SVGAGI. CDR3 sequence: CASSYSSSGNYEQFF. Here the CDR3 DNA reads TGTGCCAGCAGTTACTCTTCTAGCGGGAACTATGAGCAGTTCTTC.

This clone has just one count. The V gene is TRBV6-5, the J gene TRBJ2-5; TRBD1 aligns across 12 bases. The germline gives CDR1 MNHEY, CDR2 SVGAGI. V was pared by 8 bases and J by 5 bases, with 9 bases of the junction left unmatched. CDR3 size: 15 residues. In nucleotides, the CDR3 is TGTGCCAGCGCGGGAGGGGACAGGGGGCTGGAGACCCAGTACTTC. It codes for CASAGGDRGLETQYF.

The rearrangement joins TRBV19 to TRBJ1-6, with D maybe TRBD1 (5 bases). Looked up from germline, CDR1 is LNHDA and CDR2 is SQIVND (reference sequence). The CDR3 runs to 17 residues. The V gene lost 6 bases and the J gene lost 0 bases, with 15 bases spanning the gap. The CDR3 protein is CASRSPGRSSYNSPLHF. DNA of the CDR3: TGTGCCAGTAGAAGTCCAGGGAGGAGCTCCTATAATTCACCCCTCCACTTT.

The chain recombines TRBV2 with TRBJ1-2, with a weak D call TRBD1 (6 bases). Germline CDR1 reads SNHLY; CDR2 reads FYNNEI. There are 13 residues in the CDR3. The V end lost 6 bases, the J end lost 2 bases, and 10 bases lay between the germline ends. The CDR3: CASRQQGNYGYTF. The CDR3 DNA reads as TGTGCCAGCAGGCAACAGGGAAACTATGGCTACACCTTC.

The chain links TRBV6-5 to TRBJ1-1, with 9 bases aligning to TRBD1. Germline CDR1 is MNHEY and CDR2 is SVGAGI. The trim removed 4 bases at V and 11 bases at J, leaving 17 bases unmatched. The CDR3 covers 16 residues. CDR3 sequence (DNA): TGTGCCAGCAGTTCACACGAAACAGGGGGCGCGGGCCAGGCTTTCTTT. Translation gives CASSSHETGGAGQAFF.

The chain joins TRBV18 to TRBJ2-7; 7 positions match TRBD1. CDR3 length: 15 residues. Per germline, CDR1 KGHSH and CDR2 LQKENI. Losses at the gene ends were 6 bases for V and 3 bases for J; bases not matched to a gene: 11. CDR3 loop: CASSPSGQRGYEQYF. CDR3 nucleotides: TGTGCCAGCTCTCCCTCGGGACAGAGAGGCTACGAGCAGTACTTC.